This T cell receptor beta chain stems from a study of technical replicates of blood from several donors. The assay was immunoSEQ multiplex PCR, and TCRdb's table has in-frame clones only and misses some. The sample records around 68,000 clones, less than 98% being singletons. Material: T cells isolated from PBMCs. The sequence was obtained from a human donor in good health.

The CDR3 sequence: CASSEVRTTSYEQYF. The CDR3 coding sequence is TGTGCCAGCAGTGAAGTCCGGACTACCTCCTACGAGCAGTACTTC. The chain links TRBV6-1 to TRBJ2-7, with D possibly being TRBD2 (6 bases). The germline CDR1 and CDR2 sequences are MNHNS and SASEGT. Trimming removed 1 base from V and 0 bases from J, with 10 bases in between. The CDR3 covers 15 residues.